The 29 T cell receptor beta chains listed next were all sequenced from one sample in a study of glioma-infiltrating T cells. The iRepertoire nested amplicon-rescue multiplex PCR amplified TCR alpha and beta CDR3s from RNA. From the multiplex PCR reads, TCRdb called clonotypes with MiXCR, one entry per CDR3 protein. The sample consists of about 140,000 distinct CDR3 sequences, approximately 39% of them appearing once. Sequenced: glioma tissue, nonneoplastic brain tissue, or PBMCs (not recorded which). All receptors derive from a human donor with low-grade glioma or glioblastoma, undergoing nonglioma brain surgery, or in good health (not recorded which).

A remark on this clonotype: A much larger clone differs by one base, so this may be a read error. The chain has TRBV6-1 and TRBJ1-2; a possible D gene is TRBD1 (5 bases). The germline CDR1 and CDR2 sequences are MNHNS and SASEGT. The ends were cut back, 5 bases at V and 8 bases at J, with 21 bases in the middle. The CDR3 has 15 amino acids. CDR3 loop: CASSLSGQTREGYTF. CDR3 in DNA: TGTGCCAGCAGTTTAAGCGGACAAACTAGGGAGGGCTACACCTTC.

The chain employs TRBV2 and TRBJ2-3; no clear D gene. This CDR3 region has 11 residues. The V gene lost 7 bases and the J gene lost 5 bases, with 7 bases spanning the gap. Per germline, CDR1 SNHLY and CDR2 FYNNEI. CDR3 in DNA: TGTGCCAGCACCCTAATAGATACGCAGTATTTT. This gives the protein CASTLIDTQYF. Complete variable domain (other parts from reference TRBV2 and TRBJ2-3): EPEVTQTPSHQVTQMGQEVILRCVPISNHLYFYWYRQILGQKVEFLVSFYNNEISEKSEIFDDQFSVERPDGSNFTLKIRSTKLEDSAMYFCASTLIDTQYFGPGTRLTVL.

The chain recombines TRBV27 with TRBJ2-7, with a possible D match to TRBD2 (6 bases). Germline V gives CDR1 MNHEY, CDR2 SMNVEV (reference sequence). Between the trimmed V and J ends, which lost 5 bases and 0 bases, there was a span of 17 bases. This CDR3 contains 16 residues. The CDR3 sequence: CASSPLGGVFSYEQYF. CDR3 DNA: TGTGCCAGCAGTCCATTAGGAGGGGTTTTCTCCTACGAGCAGTACTTC.

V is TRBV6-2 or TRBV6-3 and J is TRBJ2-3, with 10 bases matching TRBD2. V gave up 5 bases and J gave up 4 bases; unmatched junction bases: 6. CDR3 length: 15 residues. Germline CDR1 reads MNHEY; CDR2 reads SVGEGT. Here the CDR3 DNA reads TGTGCCAGCAGTCGTCCGGGACTAGCGCCAGATACGCAGTATTTT. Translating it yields CASSRPGLAPDTQYF.

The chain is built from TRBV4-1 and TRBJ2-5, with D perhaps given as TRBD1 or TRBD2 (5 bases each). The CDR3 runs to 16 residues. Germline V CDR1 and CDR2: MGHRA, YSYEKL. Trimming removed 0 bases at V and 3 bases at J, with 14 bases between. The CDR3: CASSQDSGPEKETQYF. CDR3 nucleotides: TGCGCCAGCAGCCAAGATTCGGGACCAGAAAAAGAGACCCAGTACTTC.

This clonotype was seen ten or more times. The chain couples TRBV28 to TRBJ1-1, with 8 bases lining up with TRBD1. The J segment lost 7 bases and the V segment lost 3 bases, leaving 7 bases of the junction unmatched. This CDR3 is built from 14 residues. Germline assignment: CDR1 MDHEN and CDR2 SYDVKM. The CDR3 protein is CASSFIRGQSEAFF. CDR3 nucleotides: TGTGCCAGCAGTTTTATCAGGGGGCAGAGTGAAGCTTTCTTT.

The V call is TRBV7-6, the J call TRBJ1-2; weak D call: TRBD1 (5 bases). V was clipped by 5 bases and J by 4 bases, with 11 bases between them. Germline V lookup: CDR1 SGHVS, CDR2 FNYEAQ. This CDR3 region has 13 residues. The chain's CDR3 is CASSPQGAYGYTF. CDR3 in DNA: TGTGCCAGCAGCCCCCAGGGCGCCTATGGCTACACCTTC. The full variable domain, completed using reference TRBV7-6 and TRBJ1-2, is GAGVSQSPRYKVTKRGQDVALRCDPISGHVSLYWYRQALGQGPEFLTYFNYEAQQDKSGLPNDRFSAERPEGSISTLTIQRTEQRDSAMYRCASSPQGAYGYTFGSGTRLTVV.

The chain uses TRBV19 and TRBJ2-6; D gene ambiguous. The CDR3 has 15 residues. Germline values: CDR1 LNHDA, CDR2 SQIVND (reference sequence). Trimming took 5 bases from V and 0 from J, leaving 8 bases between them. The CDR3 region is CASSPIRSGANVLTF. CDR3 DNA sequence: TGTGCCAGTAGTCCCATTCGCTCTGGGGCCAACGTCCTGACTTTC.

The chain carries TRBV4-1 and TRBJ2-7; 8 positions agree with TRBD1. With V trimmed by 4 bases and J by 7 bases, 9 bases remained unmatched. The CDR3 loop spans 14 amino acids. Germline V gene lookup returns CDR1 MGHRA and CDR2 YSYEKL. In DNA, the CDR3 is TGCGCCAGCAGCCCCGGACAGGGAGTACGGGAGCAGTACTTC. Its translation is CASSPGQGVREQYF.

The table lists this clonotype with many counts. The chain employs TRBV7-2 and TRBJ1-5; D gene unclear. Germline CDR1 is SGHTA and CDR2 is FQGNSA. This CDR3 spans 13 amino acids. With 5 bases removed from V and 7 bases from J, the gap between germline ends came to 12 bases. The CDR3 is CASSPEVIQPQHF. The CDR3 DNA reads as TGTGCCAGCAGCCCCGAGGTGATACAGCCCCAGCATTTT.

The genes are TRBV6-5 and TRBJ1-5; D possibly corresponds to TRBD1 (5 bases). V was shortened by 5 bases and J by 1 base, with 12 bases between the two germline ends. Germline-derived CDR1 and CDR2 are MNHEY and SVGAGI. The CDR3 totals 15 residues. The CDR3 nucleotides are TGTGCCAGCAGTGAAGTTCGGGGGAGCAATCAGCCCCAGCATTTT. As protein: CASSEVRGSNQPQHF.

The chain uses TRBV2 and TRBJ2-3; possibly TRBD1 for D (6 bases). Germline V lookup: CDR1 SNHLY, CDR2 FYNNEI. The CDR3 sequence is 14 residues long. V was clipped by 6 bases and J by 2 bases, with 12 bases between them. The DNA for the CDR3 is TGTGCCAGCAGACCGGGACATAACACAGATACGCAGTATTTT. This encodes CASRPGHNTDTQYF.

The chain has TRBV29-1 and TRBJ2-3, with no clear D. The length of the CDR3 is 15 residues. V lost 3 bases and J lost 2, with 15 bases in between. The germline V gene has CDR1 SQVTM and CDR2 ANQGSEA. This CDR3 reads CSVDSRCRTTDTQYF. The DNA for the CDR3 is TGCAGCGTTGATAGTAGGTGCCGGACCACAGATACGCAGTATTTT.

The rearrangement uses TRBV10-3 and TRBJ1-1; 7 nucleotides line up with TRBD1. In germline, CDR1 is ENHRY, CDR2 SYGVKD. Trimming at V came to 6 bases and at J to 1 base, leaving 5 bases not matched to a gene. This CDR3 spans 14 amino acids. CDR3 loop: CAISDRVGNTEAFF. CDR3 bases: TGTGCCATCAGCGACAGGGTGGGGAACACTGAAGCTTTCTTT.

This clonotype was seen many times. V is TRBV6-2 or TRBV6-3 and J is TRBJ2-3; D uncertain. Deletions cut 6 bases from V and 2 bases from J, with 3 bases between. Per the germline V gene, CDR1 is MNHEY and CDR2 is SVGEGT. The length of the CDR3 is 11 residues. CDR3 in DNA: TGTGCCAGCAGCAACACAGATACGCAGTATTTT. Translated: CASSNTDTQYF.

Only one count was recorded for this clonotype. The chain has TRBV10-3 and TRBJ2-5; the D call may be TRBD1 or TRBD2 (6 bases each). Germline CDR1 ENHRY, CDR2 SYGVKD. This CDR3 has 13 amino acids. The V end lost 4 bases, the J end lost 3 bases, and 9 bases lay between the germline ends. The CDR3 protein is CAISARGEETQYF. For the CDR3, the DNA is TGTGCCATCAGTGCTAGGGGGGAAGAGACCCAGTACTTC.

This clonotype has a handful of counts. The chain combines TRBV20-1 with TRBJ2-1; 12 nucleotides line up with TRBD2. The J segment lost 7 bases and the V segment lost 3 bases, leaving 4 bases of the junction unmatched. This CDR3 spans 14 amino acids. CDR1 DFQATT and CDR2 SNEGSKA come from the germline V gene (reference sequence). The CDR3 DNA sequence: TGCAGTGCTAGCTCGACTAGCGGGAGTAATGAGCAGTTCTTC. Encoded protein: CSASSTSGSNEQFF.

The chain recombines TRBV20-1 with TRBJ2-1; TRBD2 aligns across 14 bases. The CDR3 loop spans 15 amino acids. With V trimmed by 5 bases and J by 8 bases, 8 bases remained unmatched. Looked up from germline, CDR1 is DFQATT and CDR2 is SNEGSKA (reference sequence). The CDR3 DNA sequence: TGCAGTGCTCCTGGGACTAGCGGGAGCGGGGATGAGCAGTTCTTC. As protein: CSAPGTSGSGDEQFF.

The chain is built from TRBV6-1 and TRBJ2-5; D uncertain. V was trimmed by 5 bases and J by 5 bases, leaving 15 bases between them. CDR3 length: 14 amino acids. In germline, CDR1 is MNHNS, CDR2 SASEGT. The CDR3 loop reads CASSFEALGETQYF. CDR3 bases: TGTGCCAGCAGTTTCGAGGCCCTCGGGGAGACCCAGTACTTC.

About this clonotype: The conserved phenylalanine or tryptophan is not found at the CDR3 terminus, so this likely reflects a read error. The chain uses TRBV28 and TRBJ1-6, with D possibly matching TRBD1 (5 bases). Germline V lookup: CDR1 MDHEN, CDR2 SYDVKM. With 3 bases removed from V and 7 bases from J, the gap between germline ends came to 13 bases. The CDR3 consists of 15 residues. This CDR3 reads CASSFPRQSNSPLHL. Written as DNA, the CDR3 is TGTGCCAGCAGTTTTCCCCGACAGTCCAATTCACCCCTCCACCTT.

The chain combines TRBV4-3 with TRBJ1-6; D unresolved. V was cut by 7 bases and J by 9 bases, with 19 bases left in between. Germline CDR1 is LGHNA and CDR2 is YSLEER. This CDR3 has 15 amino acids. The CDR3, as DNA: TGCGCCAGCATCCGGGGATGGAGTCTCAGTTCACCCCTCCACTTT. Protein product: CASIRGWSLSSPLHF.

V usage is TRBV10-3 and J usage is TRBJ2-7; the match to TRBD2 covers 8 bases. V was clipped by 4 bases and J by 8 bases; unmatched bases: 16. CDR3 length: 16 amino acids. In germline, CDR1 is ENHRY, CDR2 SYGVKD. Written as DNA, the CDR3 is TGTGCCATCAGTGCCGTGACGGGAGGGCCGAATGGGAAGCAGTACTTC. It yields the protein CAISAVTGGPNGKQYF.

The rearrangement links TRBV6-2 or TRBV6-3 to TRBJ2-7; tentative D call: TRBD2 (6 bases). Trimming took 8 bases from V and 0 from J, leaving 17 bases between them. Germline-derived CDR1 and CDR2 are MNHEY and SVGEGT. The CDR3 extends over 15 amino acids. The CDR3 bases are TGTGCCAGCTCACGGGACTCTTCTAGCTCCTACGAGCAGTACTTC. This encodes CASSRDSSSSYEQYF.

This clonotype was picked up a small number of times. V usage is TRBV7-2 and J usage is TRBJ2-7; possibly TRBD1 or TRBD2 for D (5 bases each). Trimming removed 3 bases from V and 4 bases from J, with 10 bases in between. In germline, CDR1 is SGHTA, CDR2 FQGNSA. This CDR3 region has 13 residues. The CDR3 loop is CASSLGPRYEQYF. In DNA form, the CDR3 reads TGTGCCAGCAGCTTGGGACCGCGTTACGAGCAGTACTTC.

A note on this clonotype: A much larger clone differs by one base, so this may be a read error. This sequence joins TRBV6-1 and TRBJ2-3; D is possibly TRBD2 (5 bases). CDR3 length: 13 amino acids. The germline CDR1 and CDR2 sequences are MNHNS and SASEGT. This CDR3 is CASMGAAKDTKYF. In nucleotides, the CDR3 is TGTGCCAGCATGGGAGCGGCTAAGGATACGAAGTATTTT.

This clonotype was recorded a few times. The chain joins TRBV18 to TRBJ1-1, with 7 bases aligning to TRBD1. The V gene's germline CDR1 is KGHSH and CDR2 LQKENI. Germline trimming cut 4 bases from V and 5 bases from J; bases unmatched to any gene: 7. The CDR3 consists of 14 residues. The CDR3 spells CASSQTTGETEAFF. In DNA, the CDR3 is TGTGCCAGCTCACAAACCACAGGGGAGACTGAAGCTTTCTTT.

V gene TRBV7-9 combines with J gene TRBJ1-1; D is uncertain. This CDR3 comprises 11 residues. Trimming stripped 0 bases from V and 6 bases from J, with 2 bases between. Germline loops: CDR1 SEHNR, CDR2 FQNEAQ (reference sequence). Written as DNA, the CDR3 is TGTGCCAGCAGCTTAGCCTCTGAAGCTTTCTTT. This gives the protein CASSLASEAFF.

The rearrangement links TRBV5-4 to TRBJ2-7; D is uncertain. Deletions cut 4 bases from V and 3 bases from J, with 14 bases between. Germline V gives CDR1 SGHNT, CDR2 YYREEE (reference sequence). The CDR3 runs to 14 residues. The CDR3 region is CASSTKDRGYEQYF. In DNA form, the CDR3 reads TGTGCCAGCAGCACAAAGGACCGCGGCTACGAGCAGTACTTC.

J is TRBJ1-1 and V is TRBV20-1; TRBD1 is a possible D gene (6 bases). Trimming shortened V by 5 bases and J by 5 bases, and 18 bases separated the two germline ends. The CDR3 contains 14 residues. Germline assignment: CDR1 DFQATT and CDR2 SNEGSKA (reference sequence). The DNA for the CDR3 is TGCAGTGCTTATCTTTCAGGGGCAAGGACTGAAGCTTTCTTT. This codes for CSAYLSGARTEAFF.